This entry describes one T cell receptor (beta chain). Germline lookup yields CDR1 MRHNA and CDR2 SNTAGT. The CDR3 sequence is 14 residues long. V gave up 5 bases and J gave up 4 bases; unmatched junction bases: 3. PCR was performed using 60 Vbeta and 13 Jbeta primers. This table comes from immunoSEQ multiplex PCR, and its TCRdb copy is limited to in-frame clones, with some not included. Counted here are under 200,000 clones, about 70% occurring once; the ten biggest clones make up approximately 1.8%. This sample stems from a study of cytomegalovirus exposure and HLA in healthy donors. Input material: PBMCs. V usage is TRBV6-4 and J usage is TRBJ2-3; TRBD2 matches at 10 bases. The sequence was obtained from a woman younger than 45 in good health and CMV-seronegative. CDR3 residues: CASSPSGRADTQYF. CDR3 bases: TGTGCCAGCAGTCCCAGCGGGAGGGCAGATACGCAGTATTTT.